This T cell receptor (beta chain) came from a study of radiotherapy plus CTLA-4 blockade in lung cancer. Study results and limitations: An expansion of tumor-derived TCR clones occurred in blood after radiotherapy plus ipilimumab.

Profiled with immunoSEQ multiplex PCR; TCRdb holds only in-frame clones, not every one. Of over 95,000 clones in the sample, roughly 74% were seen once. Patients in the study, people with chemo-refractory metastatic non-small-cell lung cancer, received focal radiation plus ipilimumab CTLA-4 blockade. A note on this clone: Its target is unknown.

The V gene lost 5 bases and the J gene lost 10 bases, with 23 bases spanning the gap. The length of the CDR3 is 15 residues. Germline lookup yields CDR1 MDHEN and CDR2 SYDVKM. This specimen was peripheral blood, taken from a patient treated with radiotherapy plus ipilimumab. This receptor was taken from a human donor with non-small cell lung cancer who had a partial response to radiotherapy plus ipilimumab. Some clones in this sample may be carry-over from other donors' samples. The genes are TRBV28 and TRBJ1-2, with D possibly matching TRBD1 (6 bases). The CDR3 here is CASSQPVAGGGYYTF. In nucleotides, the CDR3 is TGTGCCAGCAGTCAACCGGTGGCGGGGGGCGGGTACTACACCTTC.